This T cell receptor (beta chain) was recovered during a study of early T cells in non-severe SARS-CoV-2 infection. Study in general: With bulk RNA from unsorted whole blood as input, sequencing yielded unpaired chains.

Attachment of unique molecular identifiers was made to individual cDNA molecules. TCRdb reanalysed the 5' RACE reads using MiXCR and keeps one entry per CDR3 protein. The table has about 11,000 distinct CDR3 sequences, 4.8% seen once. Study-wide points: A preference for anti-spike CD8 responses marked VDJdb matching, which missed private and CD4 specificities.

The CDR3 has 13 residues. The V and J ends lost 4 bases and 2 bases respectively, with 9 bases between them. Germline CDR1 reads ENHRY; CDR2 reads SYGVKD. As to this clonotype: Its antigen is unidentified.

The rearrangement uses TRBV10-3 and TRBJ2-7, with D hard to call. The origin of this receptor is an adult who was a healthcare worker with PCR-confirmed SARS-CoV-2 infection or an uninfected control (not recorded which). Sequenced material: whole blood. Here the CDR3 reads CAISGTGAYEQYF. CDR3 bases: TGTGCCATCAGTGGGACCGGAGCCTACGAGCAGTACTTC.